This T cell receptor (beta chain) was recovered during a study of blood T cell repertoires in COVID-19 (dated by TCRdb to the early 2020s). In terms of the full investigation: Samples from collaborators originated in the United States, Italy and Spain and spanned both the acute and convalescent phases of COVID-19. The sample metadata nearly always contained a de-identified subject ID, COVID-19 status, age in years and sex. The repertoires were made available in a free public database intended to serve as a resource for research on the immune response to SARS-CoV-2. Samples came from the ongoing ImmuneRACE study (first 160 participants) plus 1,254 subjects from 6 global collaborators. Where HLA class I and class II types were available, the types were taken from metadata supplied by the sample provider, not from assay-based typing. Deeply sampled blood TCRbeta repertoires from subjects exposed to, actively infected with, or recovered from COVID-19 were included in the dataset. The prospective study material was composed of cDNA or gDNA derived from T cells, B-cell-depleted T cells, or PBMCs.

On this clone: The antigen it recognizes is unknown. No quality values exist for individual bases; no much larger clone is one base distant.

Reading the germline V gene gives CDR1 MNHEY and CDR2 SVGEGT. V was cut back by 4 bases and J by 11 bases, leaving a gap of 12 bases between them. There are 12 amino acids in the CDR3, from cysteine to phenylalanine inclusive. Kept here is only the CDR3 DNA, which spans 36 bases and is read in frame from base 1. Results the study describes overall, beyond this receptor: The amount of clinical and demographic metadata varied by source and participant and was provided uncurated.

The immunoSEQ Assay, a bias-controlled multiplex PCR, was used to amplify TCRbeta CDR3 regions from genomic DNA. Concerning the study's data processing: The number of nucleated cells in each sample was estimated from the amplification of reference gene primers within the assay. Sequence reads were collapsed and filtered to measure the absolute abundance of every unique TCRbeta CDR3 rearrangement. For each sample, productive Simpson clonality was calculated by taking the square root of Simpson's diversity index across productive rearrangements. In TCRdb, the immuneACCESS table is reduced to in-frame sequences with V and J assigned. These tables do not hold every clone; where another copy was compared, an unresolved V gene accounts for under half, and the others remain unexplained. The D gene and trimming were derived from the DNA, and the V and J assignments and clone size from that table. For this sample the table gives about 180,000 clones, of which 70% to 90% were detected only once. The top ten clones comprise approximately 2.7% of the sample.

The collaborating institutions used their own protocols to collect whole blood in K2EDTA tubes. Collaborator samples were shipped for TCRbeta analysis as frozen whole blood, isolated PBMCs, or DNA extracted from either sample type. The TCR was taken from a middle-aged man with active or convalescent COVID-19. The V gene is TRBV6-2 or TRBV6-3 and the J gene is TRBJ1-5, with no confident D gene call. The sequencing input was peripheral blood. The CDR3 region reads CASSLEGVTQHF. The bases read TGTGCCAGCAGTTTGGAGGGAGTGACCCAGCATTTT.